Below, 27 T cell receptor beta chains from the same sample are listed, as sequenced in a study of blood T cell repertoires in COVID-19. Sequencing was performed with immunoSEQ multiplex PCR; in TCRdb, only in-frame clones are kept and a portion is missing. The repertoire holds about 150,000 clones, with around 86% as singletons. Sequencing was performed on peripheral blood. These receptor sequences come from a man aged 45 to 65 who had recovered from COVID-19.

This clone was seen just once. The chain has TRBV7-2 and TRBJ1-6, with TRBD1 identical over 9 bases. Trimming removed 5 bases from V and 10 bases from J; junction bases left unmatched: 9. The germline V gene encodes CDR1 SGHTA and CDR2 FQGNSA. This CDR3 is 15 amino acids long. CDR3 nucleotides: TGTGCCAGCAGCGCCGGACAGGGGTTCCTATCACCCCTCCACTTT. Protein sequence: CASSAGQGFLSPLHF.

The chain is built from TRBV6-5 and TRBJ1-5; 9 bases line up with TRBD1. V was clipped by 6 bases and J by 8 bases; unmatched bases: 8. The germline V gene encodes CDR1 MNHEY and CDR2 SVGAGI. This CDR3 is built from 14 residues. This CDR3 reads CASSSTGGGEPQHF. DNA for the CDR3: TGTGCCAGCAGCAGTACAGGGGGCGGCGAGCCCCAGCATTTT.

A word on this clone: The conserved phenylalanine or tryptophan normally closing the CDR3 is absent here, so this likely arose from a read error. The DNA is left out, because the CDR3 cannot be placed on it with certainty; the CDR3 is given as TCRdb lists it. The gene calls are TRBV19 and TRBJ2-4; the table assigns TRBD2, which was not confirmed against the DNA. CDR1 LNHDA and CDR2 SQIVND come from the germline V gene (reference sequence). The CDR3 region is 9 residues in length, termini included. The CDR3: CASSPAGIS.

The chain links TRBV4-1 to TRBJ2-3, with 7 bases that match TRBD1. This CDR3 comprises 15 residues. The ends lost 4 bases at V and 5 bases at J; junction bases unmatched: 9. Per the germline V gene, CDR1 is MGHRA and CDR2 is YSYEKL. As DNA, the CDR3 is TGCGCCAGCAGCCTGGACAGGTCGTGGGGAGATACGCAGTATTTT. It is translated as CASSLDRSWGDTQYF.

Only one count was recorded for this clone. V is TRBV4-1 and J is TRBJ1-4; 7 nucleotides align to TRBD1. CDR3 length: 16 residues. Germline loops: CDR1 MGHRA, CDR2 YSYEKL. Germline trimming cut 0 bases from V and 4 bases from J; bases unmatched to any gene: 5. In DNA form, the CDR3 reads TGCGCCAGCAGCCAAGAAGGGGACAGCATTAATGAAAAACTGTTTTTT. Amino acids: CASSQEGDSINEKLFF.

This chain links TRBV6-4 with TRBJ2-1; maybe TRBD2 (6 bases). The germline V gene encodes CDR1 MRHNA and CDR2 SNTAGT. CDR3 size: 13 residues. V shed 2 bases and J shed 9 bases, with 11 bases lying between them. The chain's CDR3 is CASSDVARGEQFF. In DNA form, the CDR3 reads TGTGCCAGCAGTGACGTAGCGCGGGGTGAGCAGTTCTTC.

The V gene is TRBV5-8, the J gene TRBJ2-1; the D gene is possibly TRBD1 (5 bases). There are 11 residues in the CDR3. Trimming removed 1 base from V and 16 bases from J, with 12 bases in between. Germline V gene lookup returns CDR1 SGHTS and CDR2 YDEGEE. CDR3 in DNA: TGTGCCAGCAGCTTGCTGGACAACCCCTTCTTC. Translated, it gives CASSLLDNPFF. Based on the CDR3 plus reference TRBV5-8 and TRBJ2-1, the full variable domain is EAGVTQSPTHLIKTRGQQATLRCSPISGHTSVYWYQQALGLGLQFLLWYDEGEERNRGNFPPRFSGRQFPNYSSELNVNALELEDSALYLCASSLLDNPFFGPGTRLTVL.

CDR3 coding DNA: TGTGCCAGCAGCATAGGACTCAGGGGACCCAACACTGAAGCTTTCTTT. As protein: CASSIGLRGPNTEAFF. The V call is TRBV5-4, the J call TRBJ1-1, with TRBD1 as a possible D gene (6 bases). Germline CDR1 SGHNT, CDR2 YYREEE (reference sequence). CDR3 size: 16 residues. V was pared by 4 bases and J by 2 bases, with 18 bases between.

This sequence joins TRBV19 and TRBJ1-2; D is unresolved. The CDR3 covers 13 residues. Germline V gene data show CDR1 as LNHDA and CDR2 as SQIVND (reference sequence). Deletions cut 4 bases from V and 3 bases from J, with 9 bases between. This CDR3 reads CASSTRPHYGYTF. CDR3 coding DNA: TGTGCCAGTAGTACGCGTCCCCACTATGGCTACACCTTC.

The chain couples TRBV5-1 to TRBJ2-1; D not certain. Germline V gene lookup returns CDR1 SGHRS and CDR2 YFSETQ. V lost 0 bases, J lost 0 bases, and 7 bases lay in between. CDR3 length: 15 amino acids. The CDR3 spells CASSLATASYNEQFF. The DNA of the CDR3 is TGCGCCAGCAGCTTGGCTACCGCCTCCTACAATGAGCAGTTCTTC.

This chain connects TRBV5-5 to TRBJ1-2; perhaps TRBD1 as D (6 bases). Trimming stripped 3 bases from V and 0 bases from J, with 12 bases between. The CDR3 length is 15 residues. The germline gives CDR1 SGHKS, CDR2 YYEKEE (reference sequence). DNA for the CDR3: TGTGCCAGCAGCTCCGACAGGTTAGCTAACTATGGCTACACCTTC. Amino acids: CASSSDRLANYGYTF.

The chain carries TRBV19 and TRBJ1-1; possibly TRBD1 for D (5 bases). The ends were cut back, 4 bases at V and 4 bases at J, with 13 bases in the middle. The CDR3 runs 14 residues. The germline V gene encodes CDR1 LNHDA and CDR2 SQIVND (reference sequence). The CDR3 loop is CASSNLGGVTEAFF. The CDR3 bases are TGTGCCAGTAGTAATTTGGGGGGGGTCACTGAAGCTTTCTTT.

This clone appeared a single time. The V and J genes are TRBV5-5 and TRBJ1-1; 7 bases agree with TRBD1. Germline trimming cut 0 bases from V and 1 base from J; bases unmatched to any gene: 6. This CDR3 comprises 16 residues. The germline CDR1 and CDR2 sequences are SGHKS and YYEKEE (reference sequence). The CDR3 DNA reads TGTGCCAGCAGCTTGGGACAGGGAATCTCGAACACTGAAGCTTTCTTT. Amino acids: CASSLGQGISNTEAFF.

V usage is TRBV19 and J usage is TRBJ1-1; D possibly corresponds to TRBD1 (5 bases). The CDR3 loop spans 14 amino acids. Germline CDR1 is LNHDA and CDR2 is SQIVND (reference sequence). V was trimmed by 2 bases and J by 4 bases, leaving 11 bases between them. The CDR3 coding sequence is TGTGCCAGTAGTATACAGGGCGGTCTCACTGAAGCTTTCTTT. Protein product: CASSIQGGLTEAFF.

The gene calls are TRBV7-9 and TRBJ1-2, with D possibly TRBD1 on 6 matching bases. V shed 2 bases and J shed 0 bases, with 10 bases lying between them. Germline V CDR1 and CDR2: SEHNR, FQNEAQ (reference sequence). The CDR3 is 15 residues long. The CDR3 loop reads CASSLMGHPNYGYTF. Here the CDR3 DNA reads TGTGCCAGCAGCTTAATGGGACACCCTAACTATGGCTACACCTTC.

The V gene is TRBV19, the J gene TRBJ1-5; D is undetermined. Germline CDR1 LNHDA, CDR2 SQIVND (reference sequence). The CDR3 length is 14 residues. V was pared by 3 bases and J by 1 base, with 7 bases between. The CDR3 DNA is TGTGCCAGTAGTATCTCGGGGAGCAATCAGCCCCAGCATTTT. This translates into CASSISGSNQPQHF.

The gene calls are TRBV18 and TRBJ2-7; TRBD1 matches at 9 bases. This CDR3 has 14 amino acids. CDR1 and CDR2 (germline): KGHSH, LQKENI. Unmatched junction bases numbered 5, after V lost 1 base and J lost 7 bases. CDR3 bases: TGTGCCAGCTCACCACAACAGGGGGCGTGGGAGCAGTACTTC. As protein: CASSPQQGAWEQYF.

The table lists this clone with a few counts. The CDR3 sequence is CARRQTQYF. The CDR3 DNA reads as TGTGCCAGGAGGCAGACCCAGTACTTC. V gene TRBV27 combines with J gene TRBJ2-5; D not certain. Trimming shortened V by 9 bases and J by 6 bases, and 5 bases separated the two germline ends. CDR1 is MNHEY and CDR2 is SMNVEV in the germline V gene (reference sequence). There are 9 residues in the CDR3.

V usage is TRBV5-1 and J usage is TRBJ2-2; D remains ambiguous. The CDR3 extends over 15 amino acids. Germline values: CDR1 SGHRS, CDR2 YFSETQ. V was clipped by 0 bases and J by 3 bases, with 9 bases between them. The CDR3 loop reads CASSLDRVDTGELFF. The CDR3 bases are TGCGCCAGCAGCTTGGACAGAGTAGACACCGGGGAGCTGTTTTTT. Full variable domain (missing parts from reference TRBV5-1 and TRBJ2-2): KAGVTQTPRYLIKTRGQQVTLSCSPISGHRSVSWYQQTPGQGLQFLFEYFSETQRNKGNFPGRFSGRQFSNSRSEMNVSTLELGDSALYLCASSLDRVDTGELFFGEGSRLTVL.

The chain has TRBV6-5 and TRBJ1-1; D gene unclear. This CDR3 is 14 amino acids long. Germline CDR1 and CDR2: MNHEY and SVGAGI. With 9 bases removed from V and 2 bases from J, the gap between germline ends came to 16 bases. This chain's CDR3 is CASKARGINTEAFF. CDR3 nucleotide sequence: TGTGCCAGTAAGGCCCGAGGCATTAACACTGAAGCTTTCTTT.

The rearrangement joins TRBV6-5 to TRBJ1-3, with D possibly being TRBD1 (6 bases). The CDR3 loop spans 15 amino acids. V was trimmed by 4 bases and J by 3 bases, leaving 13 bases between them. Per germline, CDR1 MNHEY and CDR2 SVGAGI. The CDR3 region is CASSSPGVHGNTIYF. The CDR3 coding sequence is TGTGCCAGCAGTTCCCCAGGGGTTCATGGAAACACCATATATTTT.

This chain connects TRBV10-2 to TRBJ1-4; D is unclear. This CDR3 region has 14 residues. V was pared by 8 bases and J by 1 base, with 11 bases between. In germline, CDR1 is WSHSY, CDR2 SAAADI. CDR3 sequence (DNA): TGCGCCAGCGGAGACGGCGGAACTAATGAAAAACTGTTTTTT. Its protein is CASGDGGTNEKLFF.

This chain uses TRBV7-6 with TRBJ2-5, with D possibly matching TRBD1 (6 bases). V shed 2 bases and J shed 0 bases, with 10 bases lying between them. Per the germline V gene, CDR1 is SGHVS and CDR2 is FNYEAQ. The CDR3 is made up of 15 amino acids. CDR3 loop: CASSLSPGDQETQYF. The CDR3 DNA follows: TGTGCCAGCAGCTTAAGCCCAGGGGACCAAGAGACCCAGTACTTC.

The CDR3 loop is CASSPRQGVSTDTQYF. The CDR3 nucleotides read TGTGCCAGCAGCCCAAGACAGGGGGTTAGCACAGATACGCAGTATTTT. The V gene is TRBV5-4, the J gene TRBJ2-3, with TRBD1 identical over 9 bases. J lost 0 bases, V lost 4 bases, and 6 bases had no gene match. Germline V gene data show CDR1 as SGHNT and CDR2 as YYREEE (reference sequence). The CDR3 loop spans 16 amino acids.

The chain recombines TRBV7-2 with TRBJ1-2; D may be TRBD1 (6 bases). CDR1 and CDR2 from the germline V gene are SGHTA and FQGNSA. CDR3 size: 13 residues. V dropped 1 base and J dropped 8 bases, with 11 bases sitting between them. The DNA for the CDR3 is TGTGCCAGCAGCTTAGAGGGGGTAAAGGGCTACACCTTC. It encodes CASSLEGVKGYTF.

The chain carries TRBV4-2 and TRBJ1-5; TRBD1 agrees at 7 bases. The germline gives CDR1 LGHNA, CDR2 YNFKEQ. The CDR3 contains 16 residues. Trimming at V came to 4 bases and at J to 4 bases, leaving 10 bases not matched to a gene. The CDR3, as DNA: TGTGCCAGCAGCCCAGGGACAGTCCCTCCGAATCAGCCCCAGCATTTT. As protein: CASSPGTVPPNQPQHF.

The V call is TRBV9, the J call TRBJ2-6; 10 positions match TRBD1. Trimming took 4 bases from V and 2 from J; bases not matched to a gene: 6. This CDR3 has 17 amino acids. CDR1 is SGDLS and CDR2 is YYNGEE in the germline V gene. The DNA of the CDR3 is TGTGCCAGCAGCCCGAGGACAGGGGGTACTGGGGCCAACGTCCTGACTTTC. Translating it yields CASSPRTGGTGANVLTF. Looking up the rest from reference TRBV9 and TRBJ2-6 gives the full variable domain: DSGVTQTPKHLITATGQRVTLRCSPRSGDLSVYWYQQSLDQGLQFLIQYYNGEERAKGNILERFSAQQFPDLHSELNLSSLELGDSALYFCASSPRTGGTGANVLTFGAGSRLTVL.